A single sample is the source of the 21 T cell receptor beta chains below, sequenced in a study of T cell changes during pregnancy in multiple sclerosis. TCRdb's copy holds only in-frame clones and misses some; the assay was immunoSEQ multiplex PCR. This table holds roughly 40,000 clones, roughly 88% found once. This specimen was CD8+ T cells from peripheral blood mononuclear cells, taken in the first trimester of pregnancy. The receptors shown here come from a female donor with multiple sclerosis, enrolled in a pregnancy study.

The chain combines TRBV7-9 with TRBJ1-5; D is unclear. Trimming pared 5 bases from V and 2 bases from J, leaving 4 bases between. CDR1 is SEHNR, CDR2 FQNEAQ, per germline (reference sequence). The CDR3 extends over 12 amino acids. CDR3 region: CASSQGNQPQHF. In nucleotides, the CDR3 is TGTGCCAGCAGCCAGGGCAATCAGCCCCAGCATTTT.

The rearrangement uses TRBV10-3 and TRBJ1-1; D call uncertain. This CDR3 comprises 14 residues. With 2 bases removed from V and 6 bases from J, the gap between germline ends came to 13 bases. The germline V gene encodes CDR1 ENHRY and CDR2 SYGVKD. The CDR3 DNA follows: TGTGCCATCAGTGAGCGGGGTGTCGGGGCTGAAGCTTTCTTT. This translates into CAISERGVGAEAFF.

The CDR3 region is CAIRQGYNSPLHF. For the CDR3, the DNA is TGTGCCATCAGACAGGGGTATAATTCACCCCTCCACTTT. The chain links TRBV6-5 to TRBJ1-6; TRBD1 matches 8 bases. V lost 10 bases, J lost 4 bases, and 3 bases stayed unmatched. The CDR3 runs 13 residues. Germline CDR1 and CDR2: MNHEY and SVGAGI.

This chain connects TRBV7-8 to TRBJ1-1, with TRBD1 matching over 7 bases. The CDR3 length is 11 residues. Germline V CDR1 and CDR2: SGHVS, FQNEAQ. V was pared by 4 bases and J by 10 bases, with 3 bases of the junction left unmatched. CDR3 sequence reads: CASSWGQRAFF. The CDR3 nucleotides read TGTGCCAGCAGCTGGGGACAGAGAGCTTTCTTT.

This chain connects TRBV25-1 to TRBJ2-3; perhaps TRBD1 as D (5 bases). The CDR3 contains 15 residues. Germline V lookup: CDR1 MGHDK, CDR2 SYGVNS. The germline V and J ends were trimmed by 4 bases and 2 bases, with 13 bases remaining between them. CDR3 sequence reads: CASSGQTDDTDTQYF. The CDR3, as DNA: TGTGCCAGCAGTGGACAGACAGATGACACAGATACGCAGTATTTT.

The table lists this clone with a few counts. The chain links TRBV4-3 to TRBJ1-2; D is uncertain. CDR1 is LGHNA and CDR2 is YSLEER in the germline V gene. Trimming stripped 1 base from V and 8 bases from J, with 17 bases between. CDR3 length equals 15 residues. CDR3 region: CASSQAGFESEGYTF. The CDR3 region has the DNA TGCGCCAGCAGCCAAGCGGGGTTCGAGTCGGAGGGCTACACCTTC.

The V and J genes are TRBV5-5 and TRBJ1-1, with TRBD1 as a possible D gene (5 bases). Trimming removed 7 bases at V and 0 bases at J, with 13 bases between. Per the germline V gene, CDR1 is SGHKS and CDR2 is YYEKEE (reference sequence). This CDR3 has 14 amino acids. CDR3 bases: TGTGCCAGCGGGGGGGAATTGGTGAACACTGAAGCTTTCTTT. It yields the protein CASGGELVNTEAFF.

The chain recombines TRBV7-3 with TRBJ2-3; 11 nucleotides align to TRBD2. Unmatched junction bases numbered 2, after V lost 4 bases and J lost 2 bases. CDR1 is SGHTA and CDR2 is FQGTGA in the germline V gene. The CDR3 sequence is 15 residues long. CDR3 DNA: TGTGCCAGCAGCTCACTAGCGGGGGCCACAGATACGCAGTATTTT. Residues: CASSSLAGATDTQYF.

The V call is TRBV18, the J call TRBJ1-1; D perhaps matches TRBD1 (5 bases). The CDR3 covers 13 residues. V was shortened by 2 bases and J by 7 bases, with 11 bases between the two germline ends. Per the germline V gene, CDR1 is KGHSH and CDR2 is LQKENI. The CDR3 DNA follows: TGTGCCAGCTCACCAGGGGGAGGCGGTGAAGCTTTCTTT. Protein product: CASSPGGGGEAFF.

Here the CDR3 DNA reads TGCGGGCAGATGAACACTGAAGCTTTCTTT. Its translation: CGQMNTEAFF. The gene calls are TRBV20-1 and TRBJ1-1, with D hard to call. Germline loops: CDR1 DFQATT, CDR2 SNEGSKA (reference sequence). The CDR3 totals 10 residues.

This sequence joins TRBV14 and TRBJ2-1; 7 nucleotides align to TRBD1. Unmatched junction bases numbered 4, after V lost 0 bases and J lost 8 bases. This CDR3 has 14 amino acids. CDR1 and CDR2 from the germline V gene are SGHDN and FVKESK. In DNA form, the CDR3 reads TGTGCCAGCAGCCAAGAAGGGGGCTGGGATGAGCAGTTCTTC. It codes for CASSQEGGWDEQFF.

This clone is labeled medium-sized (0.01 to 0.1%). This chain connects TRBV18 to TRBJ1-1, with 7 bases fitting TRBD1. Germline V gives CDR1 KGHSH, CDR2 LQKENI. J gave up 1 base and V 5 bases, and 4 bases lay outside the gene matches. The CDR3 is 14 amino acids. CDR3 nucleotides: TGTGCCAGCTCATCCCGACAGGGGAACACTGAAGCTTTCTTT. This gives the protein CASSSRQGNTEAFF.

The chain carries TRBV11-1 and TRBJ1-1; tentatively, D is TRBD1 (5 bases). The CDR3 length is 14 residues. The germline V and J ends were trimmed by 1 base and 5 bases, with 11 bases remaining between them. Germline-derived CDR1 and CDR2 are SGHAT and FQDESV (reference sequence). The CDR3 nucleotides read TGTGCCAGCAGCTTAGAGGGCAGGGTGACTGAAGCTTTCTTT. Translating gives CASSLEGRVTEAFF.

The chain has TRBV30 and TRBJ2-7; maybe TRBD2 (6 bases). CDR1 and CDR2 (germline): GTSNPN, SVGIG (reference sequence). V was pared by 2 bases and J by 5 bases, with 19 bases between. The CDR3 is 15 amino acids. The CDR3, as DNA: TGTGCCTGGAGTAAGGGGACTCCCCCGGTCGACGAGCAGTACTTC. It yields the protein CAWSKGTPPVDEQYF. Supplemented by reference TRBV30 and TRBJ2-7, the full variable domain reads SQTIHQWPATLVQPVGSPLSLECTVEGTSNPNLYWYRQAAGRGLQLLFYSVGIGQISSEVPQNLSASRPQDRQFILSSKKLLLSDSGFYLCAWSKGTPPVDEQYFGPGTRLTVT.

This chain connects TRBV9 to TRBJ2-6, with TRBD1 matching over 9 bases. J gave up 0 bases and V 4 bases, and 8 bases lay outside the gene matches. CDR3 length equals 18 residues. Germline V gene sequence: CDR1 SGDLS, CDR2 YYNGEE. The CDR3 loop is CASSRQGGEISGANVLTF. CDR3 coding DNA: TGTGCCAGCAGCCGACAGGGGGGCGAAATCTCTGGGGCCAACGTCCTGACTTTC. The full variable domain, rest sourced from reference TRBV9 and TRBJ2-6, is DSGVTQTPKHLITATGQRVTLRCSPRSGDLSVYWYQQSLDQGLQFLIQYYNGEERAKGNILERFSAQQFPDLHSELNLSSLELGDSALYFCASSRQGGEISGANVLTFGAGSRLTVL.

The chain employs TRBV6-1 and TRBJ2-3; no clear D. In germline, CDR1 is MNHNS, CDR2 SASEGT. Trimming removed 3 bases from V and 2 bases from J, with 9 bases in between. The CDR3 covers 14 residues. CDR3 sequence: CASSDSSFTDTQYF. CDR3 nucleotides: TGTGCCAGCAGTGACTCCTCTTTCACAGATACGCAGTATTTT.

The CDR3 loop reads CASTPDRAVFYYGYTF. In DNA form, the CDR3 reads TGCGCCAGCACCCCAGACAGGGCGGTTTTCTACTATGGCTACACCTTC. V gene TRBV4-3 combines with J gene TRBJ1-2; 7 bases align to TRBD1. This CDR3 has 16 residues. Unmatched junction bases numbered 14, after V lost 7 bases and J lost 3 bases. Germline assignment: CDR1 LGHNA and CDR2 YSLEER.

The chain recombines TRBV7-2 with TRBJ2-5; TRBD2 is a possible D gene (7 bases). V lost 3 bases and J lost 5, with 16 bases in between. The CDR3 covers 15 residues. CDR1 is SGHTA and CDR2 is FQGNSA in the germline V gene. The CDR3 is CASSLQGGAGETQYF. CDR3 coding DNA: TGTGCCAGCAGCTTGCAAGGGGGGGCCGGCGAGACCCAGTACTTC.

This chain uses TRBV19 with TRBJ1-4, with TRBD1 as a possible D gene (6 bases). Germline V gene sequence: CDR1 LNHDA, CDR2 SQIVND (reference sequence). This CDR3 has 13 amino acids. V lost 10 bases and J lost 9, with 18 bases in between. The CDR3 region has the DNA TGTGCCACCCTCAGGGGCAGGGTTCAAAAACTGTTTTTT. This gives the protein CATLRGRVQKLFF.

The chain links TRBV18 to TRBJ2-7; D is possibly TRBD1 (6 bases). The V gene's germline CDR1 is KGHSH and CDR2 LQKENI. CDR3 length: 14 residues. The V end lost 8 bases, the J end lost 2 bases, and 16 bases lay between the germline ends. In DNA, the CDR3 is TGTGCCAGCCCACTGACAGGTTTAACCTACGAGCAGTACTTC. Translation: CASPLTGLTYEQYF.

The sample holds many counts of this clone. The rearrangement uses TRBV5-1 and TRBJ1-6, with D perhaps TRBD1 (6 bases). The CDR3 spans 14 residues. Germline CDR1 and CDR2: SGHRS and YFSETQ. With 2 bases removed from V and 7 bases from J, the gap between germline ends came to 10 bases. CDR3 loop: CASSFTGLNSPLHF. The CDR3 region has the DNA TGCGCCAGCAGCTTTACAGGGCTCAATTCACCCCTCCACTTT. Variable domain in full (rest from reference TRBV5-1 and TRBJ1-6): KAGVTQTPRYLIKTRGQQVTLSCSPISGHRSVSWYQQTPGQGLQFLFEYFSETQRNKGNFPGRFSGRQFSNSRSEMNVSTLELGDSALYLCASSFTGLNSPLHFGNGTRLTVT.